A single sample is the source of the 16 T cell receptor beta chains below, sequenced in a study of blood T cell repertoires in COVID-19. Generated by immunoSEQ multiplex PCR, the TCRdb table keeps only in-frame clones and is missing some. This sample yields some 74,000 clones, of which under 85% are seen a single time; approximately 10% belongs to the top ten. The source material was peripheral blood. The receptors were gathered from a woman aged 45-59 years with acute or convalescent COVID-19.

Worth noting for this clone: One end of the junction is discordant with germline, which a read error may explain. This rearrangement joins TRBV7-3 to TRBJ2-1, with 8 bases fitting TRBD1. Per the germline V gene, CDR1 is SGHTA and CDR2 is FQGTGA. This CDR3 spans 15 amino acids. In DNA, the CDR3 is TGTGCCAGCAGCACCCAAGGACAGGGCTACGATGAGCAGTTCTTC. This translates into CASSTQGQGYDEQFF.

This clone was picked up many times. This chain joins TRBV28 and TRBJ2-3, with 14 bases that match TRBD2. There are 17 residues in the CDR3. J lost 4 bases, V lost 2 bases, and 5 bases had no gene match. Per germline, CDR1 MDHEN and CDR2 SYDVKM. CDR3 sequence (DNA): TGTGCCAGCAGTTTAGGACTAGCGGGAGGTCCTGCAGATACGCAGTATTTT. Amino acid sequence: CASSLGLAGGPADTQYF.

This sequence joins TRBV4-2 and TRBJ2-5; TRBD2 agrees at 7 bases. The ends lost 1 base at V and 1 base at J; junction bases unmatched: 12. CDR3 length equals 18 residues. Germline V gene data show CDR1 as LGHNA and CDR2 as YNFKEQ. The CDR3 here is CASSQGVGGRASQETQYF. Here the CDR3 DNA reads TGTGCCAGCAGCCAAGGGGTCGGAGGGAGGGCCTCCCAAGAGACCCAGTACTTC.

This rearrangement joins TRBV7-2 to TRBJ2-1, with D possibly being TRBD2 (5 bases). Trimming pared 5 bases from V and 0 bases from J, leaving 11 bases between. The CDR3 has 15 residues. Germline V gene lookup returns CDR1 SGHTA and CDR2 FQGNSA. CDR3 region: CASSPDFSSYNEQFF. In DNA, the CDR3 is TGTGCCAGCAGCCCGGACTTCTCCTCCTACAATGAGCAGTTCTTC.

This clone was seen a single time. The CDR3, as DNA: TGTGCCAGCAGGTCGACCGGGGAGCTGTTTTTT. Residues: CASRSTGELFF. This rearrangement joins TRBV6-5 to TRBJ2-2; D remains unclear. The CDR3 has 11 residues. Per germline, CDR1 MNHEY and CDR2 SVGAGI. Trimming removed 6 bases at V and 5 bases at J, with 4 bases between.

This clone was seen a handful of times. The chain links TRBV4-3 to TRBJ2-6; D perhaps matches TRBD2 (6 bases). CDR1 is LGHNA, CDR2 YSLEER, per germline. The CDR3 sequence is 16 residues long. Trimming took 1 base from V and 2 from J, leaving 9 bases between them. CDR3 amino acids: CASSQAGGAGANVLTF. CDR3 sequence (DNA): TGCGCCAGCAGCCAAGCCGGAGGGGCTGGGGCCAACGTCCTGACTTTC.

The chain carries TRBV10-3 and TRBJ1-2, with unresolved D. This CDR3 has 15 residues. The V gene's germline CDR1 is ENHRY and CDR2 SYGVKD. V lost 2 bases and J lost 4, with 14 bases in between. CDR3 region: CAISELDAGSYGYTF. CDR3 DNA: TGTGCCATCAGTGAGCTAGACGCGGGATCCTATGGCTACACCTTC.

The gene calls are TRBV19 and TRBJ1-1; D gene unclear. V lost 4 bases and J 14 bases, leaving 14 bases between the germline ends. Germline V gives CDR1 LNHDA, CDR2 SQIVND (reference sequence). There are 11 residues in the CDR3. This CDR3 is CASSTANLGFF. The CDR3, as DNA: TGTGCCAGTAGTACCGCCAATCTCGGGTTCTTT.

The chain recombines TRBV11-2 with TRBJ1-1; D might be TRBD1 (5 bases). Germline CDR1 and CDR2: SGHAT and FQNNGV. V was shortened by 1 base and J by 7 bases, with 10 bases between the two germline ends. There are 13 residues in the CDR3. The CDR3 loop is CASSLATVSEAFF. Written as DNA, the CDR3 is TGTGCCAGCAGCTTAGCGACAGTCAGTGAAGCTTTCTTT.

The V gene is TRBV6-5, the J gene TRBJ1-5; TRBD1 matches 7 bases. Trimming removed 6 bases from V and 5 bases from J; junction bases left unmatched: 4. Germline V gives CDR1 MNHEY, CDR2 SVGAGI. The CDR3 totals 13 residues. The CDR3 is CASRTGVHQPQHF. DNA for the CDR3: TGTGCCAGCAGAACAGGGGTTCATCAGCCCCAGCATTTT.

The chain uses TRBV15 and TRBJ1-4; D is undetermined. The germline V gene encodes CDR1 LNHNV and CDR2 YYDKDF (reference sequence). This CDR3 is built from 16 residues. The V end was cut by 0 bases, the J end by 3 bases, with 11 bases between. The CDR3 loop is CATSRDRGESNEKLFF. In DNA, the CDR3 is TGTGCCACCAGCAGAGATCGCGGGGAGTCTAATGAAAAACTGTTTTTT.

The chain joins TRBV7-2 to TRBJ2-2; TRBD1 aligns across 9 bases. V lost 1 base and J lost 2; bases outside the gene matches: 5. The CDR3 is 17 amino acids. The germline gives CDR1 SGHTA, CDR2 FQGNSA. For the CDR3, the DNA is TGTGCCAGCAGCTTAGAATGGGGACAGGGCAACACCGGGGAGCTGTTTTTT. Translated, it gives CASSLEWGQGNTGELFF. Looking up the rest from reference TRBV7-2 and TRBJ2-2 gives the full variable domain: GAGVSQSPSNKVTEKGKDVELRCDPISGHTALYWYRQSLGQGLEFLIYFQGNSAPDKSGLPSDRFSAERTGGSVSTLTIQRTQQEDSAVYLCASSLEWGQGNTGELFFGEGSRLTVL.

The rearrangement links TRBV4-3 to TRBJ2-1; maybe TRBD2 (5 bases). The germline gives CDR1 LGHNA, CDR2 YSLEER. Trimming removed 4 bases at V and 7 bases at J, with 8 bases between. The CDR3 contains 12 residues. The CDR3 here is CASSRGLNEQFF. In DNA form, the CDR3 reads TGCGCCAGCAGCCGCGGGTTGAATGAGCAGTTCTTC.

The chain is built from TRBV30 and TRBJ1-6, with D possibly TRBD1 on 5 matching bases. This CDR3 is built from 15 residues. Between the trimmed V and J ends, which lost 2 bases and 8 bases, there was a span of 16 bases. Germline lookup yields CDR1 GTSNPN and CDR2 SVGIG (reference sequence). The CDR3 DNA reads TGTGCCTGGAGTCCTTGGGCAGGGTGGGATTCACCCCTCCACTTT. Translating it yields CAWSPWAGWDSPLHF.

This chain links TRBV4-1 with TRBJ2-7; TRBD2 matches at 7 bases. In germline, CDR1 is MGHRA, CDR2 YSYEKL. Germline trimming cut 4 bases from V and 5 bases from J; bases unmatched to any gene: 5. This CDR3 has 13 amino acids. The CDR3 coding sequence is TGCGCCAGCAGCCCCGGGGGGAAGGACGAGCAGTACTTC. The encoded protein is CASSPGGKDEQYF.

CDR3 sequence reads: CASGRGGGAQLTGELFF. CDR3 coding DNA: TGTGCCAGCGGGCGGGGCGGGGGGGCCCAACTCACCGGGGAGCTGTTTTTT. The chain joins TRBV2 to TRBJ2-2, with TRBD2 identical over 9 bases. With V trimmed by 8 bases and J by 4 bases, 14 bases remained unmatched. Germline V gene data show CDR1 as SNHLY and CDR2 as FYNNEI. The CDR3 runs 17 residues.